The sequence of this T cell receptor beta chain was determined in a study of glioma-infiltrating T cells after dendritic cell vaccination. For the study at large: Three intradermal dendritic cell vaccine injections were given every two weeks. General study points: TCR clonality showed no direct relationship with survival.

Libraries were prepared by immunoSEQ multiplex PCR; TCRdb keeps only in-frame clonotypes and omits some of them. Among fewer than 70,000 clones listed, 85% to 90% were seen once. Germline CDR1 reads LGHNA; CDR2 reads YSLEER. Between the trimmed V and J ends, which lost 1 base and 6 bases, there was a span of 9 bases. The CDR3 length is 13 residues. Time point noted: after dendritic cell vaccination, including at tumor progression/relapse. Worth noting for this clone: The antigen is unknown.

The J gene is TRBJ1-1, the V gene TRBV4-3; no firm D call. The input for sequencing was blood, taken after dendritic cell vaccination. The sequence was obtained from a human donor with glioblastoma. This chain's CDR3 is CASSQGQASEAFF. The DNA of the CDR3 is TGCGCCAGCAGCCAAGGCCAGGCTTCTGAAGCTTTCTTT.